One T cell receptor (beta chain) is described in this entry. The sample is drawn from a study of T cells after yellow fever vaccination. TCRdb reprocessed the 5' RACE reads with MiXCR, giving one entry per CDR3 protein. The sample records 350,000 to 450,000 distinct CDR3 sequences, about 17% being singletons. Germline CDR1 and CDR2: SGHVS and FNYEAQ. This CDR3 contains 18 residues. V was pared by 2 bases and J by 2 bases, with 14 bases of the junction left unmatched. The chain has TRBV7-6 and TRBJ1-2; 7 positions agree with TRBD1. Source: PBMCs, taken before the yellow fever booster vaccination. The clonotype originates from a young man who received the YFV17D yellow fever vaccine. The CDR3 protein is CASSLFTGTAPTNYGYTF. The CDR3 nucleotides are TGTGCCAGCAGCTTATTCACCGGGACAGCTCCTACAAACTATGGCTACACCTTC.